The T cell receptor beta chain described here comes from a study of PD-1 and CTLA-4 blockade in melanoma. The germline CDR1 and CDR2 sequences are SEHNR and FQNEAQ (reference sequence). CDR3 length: 14 amino acids. Trimming removed 1 base from V and 0 bases from J, with 5 bases in between. Only in-frame clones appear in the TCRdb table, and some are missing; sequencing was by immunoSEQ multiplex PCR. This table holds 32,000 or so clones, 85% to 90% found once. The sample consisted of CD8+ T cells from peripheral blood, taken before anti-PD-1 treatment. This TCR came from a human donor with melanoma. The rearrangement links TRBV7-9 to TRBJ2-3, with D unclear. The CDR3 sequence is CASSLDKSTDTQYF. The CDR3 DNA is TGTGCCAGCAGCTTAGACAAAAGCACAGATACGCAGTATTTT. The whole variable domain, filled in from reference TRBV7-9 and TRBJ2-3, reads DTGVSQNPRHKITKRGQNVTFRCDPISEHNRLYWYRQTLGQGPEFLTYFQNEAQLEKSRLLSDRFSAERPKGSFSTLEIQRTEQGDSAMYLCASSLDKSTDTQYFGPGTRLTVL.